The 23 T cell receptor beta chains below come from one sample, sequenced in a study of cytotoxic CD8 clonotypes in ibrutinib-treated CLL. Sequencing was performed with immunoSEQ multiplex PCR; in TCRdb, only in-frame clones are kept and a portion is missing. The sample lists around 70,000 clones, about 64% occurring once. Specimen: PBMCs, collected after 12 months of ibrutinib treatment. These receptors all stem from a human donor with chronic lymphocytic leukemia.

The chain joins TRBV27 to TRBJ2-5; D not certain. The V and J ends lost 6 bases and 1 base respectively, with 15 bases between them. The CDR3 totals 15 residues. Germline assignment: CDR1 MNHEY and CDR2 SMNVEV (reference sequence). This CDR3 is CASSPTWQTQETQYF. The CDR3 DNA reads TGTGCCAGCAGCCCGACCTGGCAGACCCAAGAGACCCAGTACTTC.

In its sample, this clone was seen a few times. The chain links TRBV6-5 to TRBJ2-1; 8 nucleotides match TRBD2. The V gene's germline CDR1 is MNHEY and CDR2 SVGAGI. The V gene end was trimmed by 6 bases and the J gene end by 4 bases; junction bases not matched to a gene: 5. The CDR3 extends over 14 amino acids. The CDR3 DNA reads TGTGCCAGCAGCCGACAGCGGGGGTACAATGAGCAGTTCTTC. It encodes CASSRQRGYNEQFF.

This clone was detected a few times. CDR3 amino acids: CASSRNSNTEAFF. The DNA of the CDR3 is TGTGCCAGCAGCCGCAACTCAAACACTGAAGCTTTCTTT. The chain carries TRBV6-5 and TRBJ1-1; D is ambiguous. Trimming took off 6 bases at V and 2 bases at J, with 10 bases between the two ends. CDR1 MNHEY and CDR2 SVGAGI come from the germline V gene. The CDR3 spans 13 residues.

The DNA of the CDR3 is TGTGCCAGCAGCTCCGACCTAGCGGACGAGCAGTACTTC. Protein product: CASSSDLADEQYF. The genes are TRBV7-3 and TRBJ2-7, with TRBD2 identical over 7 bases. Germline V gene data show CDR1 as SGHTA and CDR2 as FQGTGA. Losses at the gene ends were 4 bases for V and 5 bases for J; bases not matched to a gene: 5. The CDR3 extends over 13 amino acids.

This chain links TRBV7-3 with TRBJ2-3; 9 bases are shared with TRBD2. Germline V gene sequence: CDR1 SGHTA, CDR2 FQGTGA. This CDR3 region has 15 residues. Trimming took 5 bases from V and 0 from J; bases not matched to a gene: 3. CDR3 sequence: CASSQAGGSTDTQYF. The CDR3 DNA reads as TGTGCCAGCAGCCAAGCGGGGGGCAGCACAGATACGCAGTATTTT.

The genes are TRBV10-3 and TRBJ2-7; D may be TRBD2 (5 bases). The CDR3 is made up of 14 amino acids. CDR1 and CDR2 from the germline V gene are ENHRY and SYGVKD. CDR3 in amino acids: CVSSPGDSGYEQYF. CDR3 sequence (DNA): TGTGTCTCCAGCCCCGGGGATTCGGGATACGAGCAGTACTTC.

This clone came up once. The V gene is TRBV19, the J gene TRBJ1-4, with D tentatively TRBD1 (5 bases). The CDR3 length is 14 residues. The ends were cut back, 4 bases at V and 0 bases at J, with 6 bases in the middle. Germline CDR1 and CDR2: LNHDA and SQIVND (reference sequence). The CDR3, as DNA: TGTGCCAGTAGTACGGGACCAACTAATGAAAAACTGTTTTTT. This translates into CASSTGPTNEKLFF. The full variable domain, in which reference TRBV19 and TRBJ1-4 provide the parts outside the CDR3, is DGGITQSPKYLFRKEGQNVTLSCEQNLNHDAMYWYRQDPGQGLRLIYYSQIVNDFQKGDIAEGYSVSREKKESFPLTVTSAQKNPTAFYLCASSTGPTNEKLFFGSGTQLSVL.

This rearrangement joins TRBV18 to TRBJ1-6; 9 bases are a match to TRBD1. Unmatched junction bases numbered 7, after V lost 6 bases and J lost 7 bases. Germline loops: CDR1 KGHSH, CDR2 LQKENI. CDR3 length: 15 amino acids. CDR3 loop: CASSIGQGINSPLHF. The CDR3 region has the DNA TGTGCCAGCTCCATCGGACAGGGGATAAATTCACCCCTCCACTTT.

This clone was found a few times. The chain joins TRBV5-8 to TRBJ2-3; 10 nucleotides match TRBD1. Germline loops: CDR1 SGHTS, CDR2 YDEGEE. The CDR3 consists of 17 residues. The junction had 11 bases not matched to a gene; V was cut back by 4 bases and J by 3 bases. The CDR3 is CASSTGDRGRGTDTQYF. In DNA form, the CDR3 reads TGTGCCAGCAGCACCGGAGACAGGGGGCGCGGTACAGATACGCAGTATTTT.

The chain recombines TRBV28 with TRBJ1-5; D call uncertain. Germline V gives CDR1 MDHEN, CDR2 SYDVKM. The CDR3 is made up of 14 amino acids. The germline V and J ends were trimmed by 7 bases and 6 bases, with 16 bases remaining between them. The CDR3 nucleotides read TGTGCCAGCACCGGAGTCAGGATTGGTCAGCCCCAGCATTTT. Protein: CASTGVRIGQPQHF.

The gene calls are TRBV19 and TRBJ1-4; no clear D gene. CDR3 length: 14 residues. The V end was cut by 5 bases, the J end by 7 bases, with 14 bases between. CDR1 LNHDA and CDR2 SQIVND come from the germline V gene (reference sequence). The CDR3 spells CASSPLRGGEKLFF. For the CDR3, the DNA is TGTGCCAGTAGTCCTCTCAGAGGTGGTGAAAAACTGTTTTTT.

This clone was detected only a few times. V usage is TRBV2 and J usage is TRBJ2-7; 7 positions match TRBD2. The CDR3 runs 12 residues. With 8 bases clipped from V and 7 bases from J, the junction kept 8 bases outside the gene matches. CDR1 is SNHLY and CDR2 is FYNNEI in the germline V gene. CDR3 DNA: TGTGCCAGCCGGGGGGACGGACGGGAGCAGTACTTC. Translated, it gives CASRGDGREQYF. Full variable domain (remainder filled in from reference TRBV2 and TRBJ2-7): EPEVTQTPSHQVTQMGQEVILRCVPISNHLYFYWYRQILGQKVEFLVSFYNNEISEKSEIFDDQFSVERPDGSNFTLKIRSTKLEDSAMYFCASRGDGREQYFGPGTRLTVT.

V is TRBV5-4 and J is TRBJ2-2, with D hard to call. Per germline, CDR1 SGHNT and CDR2 YYREEE (reference sequence). This CDR3 region has 15 residues. V dropped 4 bases and J dropped 5 bases, with 15 bases sitting between them. CDR3 protein: CASSLELRSTGELFF. CDR3 bases: TGTGCCAGCAGCCTTGAGTTGAGGTCGACCGGGGAGCTGTTTTTT.

The chain combines TRBV7-9 with TRBJ2-7, with D possibly being TRBD1 (5 bases). The CDR3 totals 14 residues. Trimming took 5 bases from V and 3 from J, leaving 14 bases between them. Germline loops: CDR1 SEHNR, CDR2 FQNEAQ (reference sequence). The CDR3 here is CASSPRTGFYEQYF. In DNA, the CDR3 is TGTGCCAGCAGCCCAAGAACAGGATTCTACGAGCAGTACTTC.

V and J are TRBV9 and TRBJ1-4, with a possible D match to TRBD1 (5 bases). The germline CDR1 and CDR2 sequences are SGDLS and YYNGEE. The CDR3 spans 14 residues. Trimming cost V 3 bases and J 5 bases, with 11 bases left between them. Here the CDR3 DNA reads TGTGCCAGCAGCGAGGGACGGATAAATGAAAAACTGTTTTTT. This codes for CASSEGRINEKLFF.

This clone was counted a single time. This chain links TRBV30 with TRBJ2-5; D is undetermined. Trimming cost V 5 bases and J 4 bases, with 8 bases left between them. The V gene's germline CDR1 is GTSNPN and CDR2 SVGIG (reference sequence). The CDR3 has 11 amino acids. The CDR3 is CAWRSGETQYF. CDR3 bases: TGTGCCTGGCGTTCGGGAGAGACCCAGTACTTC.

The V gene is TRBV28, the J gene TRBJ1-5; 7 positions match TRBD1. Trimming cost V 5 bases and J 7 bases; bases outside gene matches: 8. CDR1 and CDR2 (germline): MDHEN, SYDVKM. This CDR3 comprises 14 residues. The CDR3 loop is CASSPDRVWQPQHF. The CDR3 region has the DNA TGTGCCAGCAGTCCCGACAGGGTGTGGCAGCCCCAGCATTTT.

The chain is built from TRBV7-2 and TRBJ1-5; 7 positions match TRBD1. CDR1 is SGHTA and CDR2 is FQGNSA in the germline V gene. V shed 2 bases and J 2 bases; nucleotides not matched to a gene: 6. This CDR3 region has 16 residues. CDR3 protein: CASSLRTGGGNQPQHF. As DNA, the CDR3 is TGTGCCAGCAGCTTAAGGACAGGCGGGGGCAATCAGCCCCAGCATTTT. Full variable domain (remainder filled in from reference TRBV7-2 and TRBJ1-5): GAGVSQSPSNKVTEKGKDVELRCDPISGHTALYWYRQSLGQGLEFLIYFQGNSAPDKSGLPSDRFSAERTGGSVSTLTIQRTQQEDSAVYLCASSLRTGGGNQPQHFGDGTRLSIL.

In this sample, this clone turned up a few times. The genes are TRBV6-5 and TRBJ2-1; TRBD2 matches 7 bases. Trimming at V came to 6 bases and at J to 7 bases, leaving 9 bases not matched to a gene. Germline V gene data show CDR1 as MNHEY and CDR2 as SVGAGI. The CDR3 length is 14 residues. Here the CDR3 DNA reads TGTGCCAGCAGCAGTACTGGGGGGGTTAATGAGCAGTTCTTC. Translated: CASSSTGGVNEQFF.

The V and J genes are TRBV5-4 and TRBJ2-7; D is perhaps TRBD1 (6 bases). CDR3 size: 14 residues. The V end was cut by 4 bases, the J end by 3 bases, with 14 bases between. Germline lookup yields CDR1 SGHNT and CDR2 YYREEE (reference sequence). CDR3 sequence (DNA): TGTGCCAGCAGCGTCCGACCAGGGGACTACGAGCAGTACTTC. Amino acid sequence: CASSVRPGDYEQYF. Full variable domain (missing parts from reference TRBV5-4 and TRBJ2-7): ETGVTQSPTHLIKTRGQQVTLRCSSQSGHNTVSWYQQALGQGPQFIFQYYREEENGRGNFPPRFSGLQFPNYSSELNVNALELDDSALYLCASSVRPGDYEQYFGPGTRLTVT.

The CDR3 protein is CASSYRQGTTYEQYF. CDR3 nucleotides: TGTGCCAGCAGTTACCGCCAGGGAACGACCTACGAGCAGTACTTC. The chain uses TRBV6-5 and TRBJ2-7, with TRBD1 as a possible D gene (5 bases). The germline V and J ends were trimmed by 2 bases and 2 bases, with 13 bases remaining between them. Germline V gene data show CDR1 as MNHEY and CDR2 as SVGAGI. This CDR3 comprises 15 residues.

DNA for the CDR3: TGTGCCAGCAGTGAGACAGGGGGCGGGCGTGACGAGCAGTACTTC. Protein product: CASSETGGGRDEQYF. The chain links TRBV6-1 to TRBJ2-7; 10 bases line up with TRBD1. This CDR3 comprises 15 residues. The germline gives CDR1 MNHNS, CDR2 SASEGT. Trimming took 3 bases from V and 5 from J; bases not matched to a gene: 7.

This rearrangement joins TRBV6-5 to TRBJ2-1; D perhaps matches TRBD2 (6 bases). Per germline, CDR1 MNHEY and CDR2 SVGAGI. CDR3 length: 12 residues. Trimming shortened V by 2 bases and J by 13 bases, and 12 bases separated the two germline ends. The CDR3 bases are TGTGCCAGCAGTTACGCCCGGGGGTCACAGTTCTTC. Amino acid sequence: CASSYARGSQFF.